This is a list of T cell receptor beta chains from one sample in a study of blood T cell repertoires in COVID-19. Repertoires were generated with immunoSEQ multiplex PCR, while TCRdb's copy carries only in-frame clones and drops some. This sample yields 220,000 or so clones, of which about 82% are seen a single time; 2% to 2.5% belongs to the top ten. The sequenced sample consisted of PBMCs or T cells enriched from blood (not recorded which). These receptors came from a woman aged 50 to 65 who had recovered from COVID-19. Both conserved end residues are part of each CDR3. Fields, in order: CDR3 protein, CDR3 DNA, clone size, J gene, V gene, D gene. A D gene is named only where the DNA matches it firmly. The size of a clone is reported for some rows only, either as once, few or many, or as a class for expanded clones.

CASSLRVAGLSYNEQFF	TGTGCCAGCAGCTTAAGGGTAGCGGGCCTCTCCTACAATGAGCAGTTCTTC	-	TRBJ2-1	TRBV7-2	TRBD2
CASGPRDPNTEAFF	TGTGCTAGTGGTCCCCGGGATCCCAACACTGAAGCTTTCTTT	-	TRBJ1-1	TRBV12-5	-
CASSLGTVRKHNEKLFF	TGTGCCAGCAGCCTGGGGACAGTCAGAAAGCACAATGAAAAACTGTTTTTT	-	TRBJ1-4	TRBV7-9	TRBD1
CASSTGQGAYEQYF	TGTGCTAGCAGCACAGGACAGGGAGCCTACGAGCAGTACTTC	-	TRBJ2-7	TRBV7-7	TRBD1
CASEDQGIGGYTF	TGTGCCAGCGAGGATCAGGGGATAGGTGGCTACACCTTC	-	TRBJ1-2	TRBV6-5	-
CASSARDRGYTF	TGTGCCAGTAGTGCGCGGGACAGGGGCTACACCTTC	once	TRBJ1-2	TRBV19	TRBD1
CASSIPGISGNTIYF	TGTGCCAGTAGTATACCGGGTATCTCTGGAAACACCATATATTTT	-	TRBJ1-3	TRBV19	-
CASSFRGLAGVTDTQYF	TGTGCCAGCAGTTTTAGGGGACTAGCGGGAGTCACAGATACGCAGTATTTT	once	TRBJ2-3	TRBV27	TRBD2
CASSPEAQPQHF	TGTGCCAGCAGCCCTGAAGCTCAGCCCCAGCATTTT	few	TRBJ1-5	TRBV7-9	-
CASSPGGQGAYEQYF	TGTGCCAGCTCACCGGGGGGACAGGGGGCCTACGAGCAGTACTTC	once	TRBJ2-7	TRBV18	TRBD1
CASSLARPNTGELFF	TGTGCCAGCAGCTTAGCGCGGCCCAACACCGGGGAGCTGTTTTTT	-	TRBJ2-2	TRBV7-2	-
CASSRQGGNQPQHF	TGTGCCAGCAGTCGACAGGGGGGCAATCAGCCCCAGCATTTT	-	TRBJ1-5	TRBV2	TRBD1
CASSFGGASSGELFF	TGTGCCAGCAGCTTTGGGGGGGCCTCTAGCGGGGAGCTGTTTTTT	few	TRBJ2-2	TRBV5-4	-
CASSPGQGIVAEGYTF	TGTGCCAGCAGCCCGGGACAGGGGATTGTGGCAGAGGGCTACACCTTC	-	TRBJ1-2	TRBV7-2	TRBD1
CATGLRDQPQHF	TGTGCCACCGGATTGAGGGATCAGCCCCAGCATTTT	-	TRBJ1-5	TRBV19	-
CASSQGYNEQFF	TGTGCCAGTTCACAGGGCTACAATGAGCAGTTCTTC	few	TRBJ2-1	TRBV5-4	-
CSGRRGSNEKLFF	TGCAGCGGACGAAGGGGGTCTAATGAAAAACTGTTTTTT	-	TRBJ1-4	TRBV29-1	-
CASSPPASGRAADTQYF	TGTGCCAGCTCACCACCGGCTAGCGGGAGGGCCGCAGATACGCAGTATTTT	few	TRBJ2-3	TRBV18	TRBD2
CASSHRRASYEQYF	TGTGCCAGCAGCCACAGGCGGGCCTCCTACGAGCAGTACTTC	-	TRBJ2-7	TRBV3-1/TRBV3-2	-
CASRPTGQGLGGYTF	TGTGCCAGCAGGCCTACCGGGCAGGGGCTAGGCGGCTACACCTTC	-	TRBJ1-2	TRBV6-5	-